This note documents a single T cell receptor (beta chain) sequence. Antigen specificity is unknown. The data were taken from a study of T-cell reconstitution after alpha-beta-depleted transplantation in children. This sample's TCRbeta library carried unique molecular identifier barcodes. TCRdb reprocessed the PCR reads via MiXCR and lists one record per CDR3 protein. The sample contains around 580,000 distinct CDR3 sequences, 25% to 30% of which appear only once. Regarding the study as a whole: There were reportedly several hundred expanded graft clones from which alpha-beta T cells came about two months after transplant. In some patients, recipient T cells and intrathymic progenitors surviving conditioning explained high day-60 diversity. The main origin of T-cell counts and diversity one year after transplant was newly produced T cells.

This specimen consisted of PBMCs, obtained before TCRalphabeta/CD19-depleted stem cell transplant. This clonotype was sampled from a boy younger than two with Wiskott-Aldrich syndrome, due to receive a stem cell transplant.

The CDR3 DNA is TGTGCCAGCAGTTTCTGGGGACTAGCGGTAGATGAGCAGTTCTTC. Its translation: CASSFWGLAVDEQFF. V usage is TRBV12-3 or TRBV12-4 and J usage is TRBJ2-1, with 11 bases that match TRBD2. This CDR3 has 15 residues. Trimming cost V 3 bases and J 8 bases; bases outside gene matches: 6.